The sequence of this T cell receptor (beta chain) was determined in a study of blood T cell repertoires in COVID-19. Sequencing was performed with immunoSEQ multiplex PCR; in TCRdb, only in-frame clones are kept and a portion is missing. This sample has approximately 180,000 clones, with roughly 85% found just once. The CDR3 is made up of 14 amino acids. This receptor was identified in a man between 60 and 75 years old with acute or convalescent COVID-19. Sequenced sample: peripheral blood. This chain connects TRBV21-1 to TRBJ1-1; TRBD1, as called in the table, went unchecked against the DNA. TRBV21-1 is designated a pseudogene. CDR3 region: CASSTQGQNTEAFF. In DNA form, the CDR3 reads TGTGCCAGCAGCACACAGGGTCAGAACACTGAAGCTTTCTTT.